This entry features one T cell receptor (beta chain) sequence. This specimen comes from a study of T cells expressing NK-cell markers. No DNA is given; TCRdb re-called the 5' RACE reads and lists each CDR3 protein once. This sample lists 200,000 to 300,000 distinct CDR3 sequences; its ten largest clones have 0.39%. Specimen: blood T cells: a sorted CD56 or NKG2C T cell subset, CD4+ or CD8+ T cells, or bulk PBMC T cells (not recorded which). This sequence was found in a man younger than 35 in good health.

CDR3 loop: CASSFLGESGNEQFF. The chain employs TRBV27 and TRBJ2-1; the D gene TCRdb calls, TRBD1, cannot be checked with no DNA. Germline CDR1 MNHEY, CDR2 SMNVEV (reference sequence). The CDR3 runs to 15 residues.